Here is one T cell receptor beta chain with its context. These data originate in a study of CD8 T cells in Susac syndrome. An input of roughly 0.45 to 1 ug of RNA was subjected to reverse transcription using random hexamers. Each CDR3 protein gets one entry after TCRdb re-called the immunoSEQ multiplex PCR reads with MiXCR. The sample holds around 90,000 distinct CDR3 sequences, around 96% seen once. Germline V lookup: CDR1 MNHEY, CDR2 SVGEGT. The CDR3 sequence is 16 residues long. Deletions cut 7 bases from V and 0 bases from J, with 13 bases between. Input material: CD8+ T cells from PBMCs. This receptor was identified in a human donor with Susac syndrome. The V and J genes are TRBV6-2 or TRBV6-3 and TRBJ2-6; weak D call: TRBD1 (5 bases). The chain's CDR3 is CASIKTQGSGANVLTF. CDR3 bases: TGTGCCAGCATCAAGACCCAGGGCTCTGGGGCCAACGTCCTGACTTTC.